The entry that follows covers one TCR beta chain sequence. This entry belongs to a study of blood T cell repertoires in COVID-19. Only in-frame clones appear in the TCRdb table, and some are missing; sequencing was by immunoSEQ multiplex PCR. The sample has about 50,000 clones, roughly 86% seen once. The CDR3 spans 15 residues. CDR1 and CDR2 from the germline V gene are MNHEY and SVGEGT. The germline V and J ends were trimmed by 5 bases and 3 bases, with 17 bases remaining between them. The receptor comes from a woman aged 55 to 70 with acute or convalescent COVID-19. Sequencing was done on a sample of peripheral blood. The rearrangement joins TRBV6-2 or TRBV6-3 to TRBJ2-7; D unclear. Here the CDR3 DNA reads TGTGCCAGCAGTCCCGGCAATTGGGCCCACTACGAGCAGTACTTC. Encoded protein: CASSPGNWAHYEQYF.